Listed below are T cell receptor beta chains from one sample, sequenced in a study of monozygotic twins with cystic fibrosis. Method: immunoSEQ multiplex PCR; TCRdb's copy keeps in-frame clones and lacks some. The table lists approximately 11,000 clones, roughly 85% of them singletons. The specimen sequenced was blood. All receptors come from a man aged 18 to 29 with cystic fibrosis. CDR3s include the opening cysteine and the closing phenylalanine or tryptophan. D genes are given only for firm matches. The size entry is marked missing in some rows and otherwise reads once, few, many or a size class.

V gene: TRBV15
clone size: NA
J gene: TRBJ1-1
D gene: NA
CDR3 DNA: TGTGCCACCAGCAGAGATGTCGTCAGGAGTCTGATGAACACTGAAGCTTTCTTT
CDR3 protein: CATSRDVVRSLMNTEAFF

V gene: TRBV6-6
clone size: NA
J gene: TRBJ2-3
D gene: TRBD1
CDR3 DNA: TGTGCCAGCAGTTACGGGACAGGACGTACAGATACGCAGTATTTT
CDR3 protein: CASSYGTGRTDTQYF

V gene: TRBV5-1
clone size: NA
J gene: TRBJ2-7
D gene: TRBD1
CDR3 DNA: TGCGCCAGCAGCTGGACAGGGACGACCTACGAGCAGTACTTC
CDR3 protein: CASSWTGTTYEQYF

V gene: TRBV4-2
clone size: few
J gene: TRBJ1-5
D gene: NA
CDR3 DNA: TGTGCCAGCAGCCAAGATTTACTTCAGCCCCAGCATTTT
CDR3 protein: CASSQDLLQPQHF

V gene: TRBV7-8
clone size: NA
J gene: TRBJ2-1
D gene: NA
CDR3 DNA: TGTGCCAGCAGCTTAGGGGTGCCCTTGGATGAGCAGTTCTTC
CDR3 protein: CASSLGVPLDEQFF

V gene: TRBV15
clone size: once
J gene: TRBJ2-1
D gene: TRBD2
CDR3 DNA: TGTGCCACCAGCAGAAACACTCTAGCGGGAGCCCACAATGAGCAGTTCTTC
CDR3 protein: CATSRNTLAGAHNEQFF

V gene: TRBV11-3
clone size: NA
J gene: TRBJ2-7
D gene: NA
CDR3 DNA: TGTGCCAGCAGCTGGTACGAGCAGTACTTC
CDR3 protein: CASSWYEQYF

V gene: TRBV6-5
clone size: NA
J gene: TRBJ1-2
D gene: NA
CDR3 DNA: TGTGCCAGCAAGGGTGGCTATGGCTACACCTTC
CDR3 protein: CASKGGYGYTF

V gene: TRBV4-3
clone size: NA
J gene: TRBJ2-7
D gene: NA
CDR3 DNA: TGCGCCAGCAGCCAAGAGATGGTAACCGAGCAGTACTTC
CDR3 protein: CASSQEMVTEQYF

V gene: TRBV7-3
clone size: NA
J gene: TRBJ1-5
D gene: NA
CDR3 DNA: TGTGCCAGCAGCTTAAAGGAAAGAGTTTCTCACCTCTATAGCAATCAGCCCCAGCATTTT
CDR3 protein: CASSLKERVSHLYSNQPQHF

V gene: TRBV6-1
clone size: NA
J gene: TRBJ2-2
D gene: NA
CDR3 DNA: TGTGCCAGCAGCCTGACAGGTGACGGGGAGCTGTTTTTT
CDR3 protein: CASSLTGDGELFF

V gene: TRBV5-4
clone size: NA
J gene: TRBJ2-3
D gene: NA
CDR3 DNA: TGTGCCAGCAGCTTGGAGGACAGAGGCACAGATACGCAGTATTTT
CDR3 protein: CASSLEDRGTDTQYF